The 14 T cell receptor beta chains in this list originate from one sample, sequenced in a study of human T cells and chemical hapten exposure. A single record per CDR3 protein comes from TCRdb applying MiXCR to the RACE reads. The table lists 35,000 to 45,000 distinct CDR3 sequences, roughly 12% of them singletons. Indicated time point: pre-sensitization, week 0. The treatment here: therapeutic diphenylcyclopropenone sensitization with weekly scalp DPC. Here the sequenced sample was whole blood, taken in connection with sensitization to the hapten diphenylcyclopropenone (DPC). These receptors were collected from a woman aged 30 to 39 with alopecia areata. Some clones in this sample may be carry-over from other donors' samples.

CDR3 in DNA: TGTGCCAGCAGCAAAGAGGTCCACTGGGGGCAGCCCCAGCATTTT. This encodes CASSKEVHWGQPQHF. The chain links TRBV21-1 to TRBJ1-5; the table's TRBD1 call for D was not verified on the DNA. TRBV21-1 is described as a pseudogene. This CDR3 has 15 amino acids.

This clonotype was seen ten or more times. The V gene is TRBV23-1, the J gene TRBJ1-5; no definite D call. TRBV23-1 is placed among ORFs of uncertain function. This CDR3 spans 15 amino acids. Trimming stripped 11 bases from V and 5 bases from J, with 22 bases between. CDR3 DNA: TGCGCCCGACCCCAGAGAAGTATTTGGGATCAGCCCCAGCATTTT. Its protein is CARPQRSIWDQPQHF.

This clonotype occurred many times. The rearrangement joins TRBV7-2 to TRBJ2-5; no reliable D call. CDR1 and CDR2 from the germline V gene are SGHTA and FQGNSA. The length of the CDR3 is 11 residues. V lost 4 bases, J lost 5 bases, and 5 bases lay in between. The CDR3 here is CASSYTETQYF. CDR3 nucleotide sequence: TGTGCCAGCAGCTACACGGAGACCCAGTACTTC.

The chain carries TRBV20-1 and TRBJ2-7, with 9 bases that match TRBD1. Germline CDR1 and CDR2: DFQATT and SNEGSKA (reference sequence). CDR3 length: 14 amino acids. The V gene end was trimmed by 5 bases and the J gene end by 0 bases; junction bases not matched to a gene: 5. The CDR3 nucleotides read TGCAGTGCTCTCGACAGGGGGAGCTCCTACGAGCAGTACTTC. Protein product: CSALDRGSSYEQYF.

This clonotype was found many times. The chain links TRBV28 to TRBJ2-7; possible D gene TRBD1, 5 bases. Trimming took 3 bases from V and 8 from J, leaving 8 bases between them. CDR3 size: 11 residues. The germline V gene has CDR1 MDHEN and CDR2 SYDVKM. CDR3 sequence (DNA): TGTGCCAGCAGTTTGAAGGGGCAGCAGTACTTC. It specifies CASSLKGQQYF.

This clonotype was picked up many times. The gene calls are TRBV5-1 and TRBJ1-3; TRBD1 is a possible D gene (5 bases). Deletions cut 0 bases from V and 3 bases from J, with 13 bases between. This CDR3 contains 16 residues. Looked up from germline, CDR1 is SGHRS and CDR2 is YFSETQ. CDR3 bases: TGCGCCAGCAGCTTGGAAACAGGAGGAGGTGGAAACACCATATATTTT. Its protein is CASSLETGGGGNTIYF.

This clonotype was observed many times. The CDR3 here is CASSPRQGASYEQYF. The CDR3 region has the DNA TGCGCCAGCAGCCCTCGACAGGGGGCCTCCTACGAGCAGTACTTC. This rearrangement joins TRBV5-1 to TRBJ2-7, with 10 bases lining up with TRBD1. The V gene's germline CDR1 is SGHRS and CDR2 YFSETQ. With V trimmed by 4 bases and J by 0 bases, 4 bases remained unmatched. The CDR3 covers 15 residues.

This clonotype was counted once. The genes are TRBV5-5 and TRBJ1-2; no reliable D call. The CDR3 is 15 amino acids. Trimming removed 0 bases from V and 1 base from J, with 10 bases in between. Germline CDR1 reads SGHKS; CDR2 reads YYEKEE (reference sequence). DNA of the CDR3: TGTGCCAGCAGCTTGGAAACAAACCTTAACTATGGCTACACCTTC. It encodes CASSLETNLNYGYTF.

The sample holds a few counts of this clonotype. The V and J genes are TRBV12-3 or TRBV12-4 and TRBJ1-1; a weak D match, TRBD1 (5 bases). Deletions cut 5 bases from V and 11 bases from J, with 15 bases between. CDR3 length: 12 residues. The CDR3 DNA reads as TGTGCCAGCAGTGCCCCGGGCAGGGACGCTTTCTTT. It is translated as CASSAPGRDAFF.

This clonotype has a handful of counts. J is TRBJ2-7 and V is TRBV7-2, with TRBD1 matching 9 bases. CDR1 SGHTA and CDR2 FQGNSA come from the germline V gene. The CDR3 is 14 amino acids. V lost 4 bases to trimming and J lost 4 bases; unmatched junction nucleotides: 5. This CDR3 is CASSSGTGRYEQYF. CDR3 DNA: TGTGCCAGCAGCTCCGGGACAGGGCGATACGAGCAGTACTTC.

The J gene is TRBJ1-5, the V gene TRBV12-3 or TRBV12-4; tentative D call: TRBD1 (5 bases). The V and J ends lost 1 base and 2 bases respectively, with 12 bases between them. This CDR3 spans 16 amino acids. In DNA, the CDR3 is TGTGCCAGCAGTTTAGGGGGGAGGGGTGGCAATCAGCCCCAGCATTTT. Translation gives CASSLGGRGGNQPQHF.

The V call is TRBV29-1, the J call TRBJ1-1, with D possibly TRBD1 on 6 matching bases. V lost 6 bases and J 0 bases, leaving 14 bases between the germline ends. Germline V gene data show CDR1 as SQVTM and CDR2 as ANQGSEA. The CDR3 is 14 residues long. The CDR3 nucleotides are TGCAGCGTCGCTTACAGGGCGTTGAACACTGAAGCTTTCTTT. It is translated as CSVAYRALNTEAFF.

This chain uses TRBV18 with TRBJ1-3; 7 positions match TRBD1. Trimming removed 5 bases from V and 2 bases from J; junction bases left unmatched: 3. Germline lookup yields CDR1 KGHSH and CDR2 LQKENI. The CDR3 loop spans 14 amino acids. The CDR3 sequence: CASSFDRAGNTIYF. CDR3 sequence (DNA): TGTGCCAGCTCATTCGACAGGGCTGGAAACACCATATATTTT.

The chain links TRBV7-6 to TRBJ1-5; TRBD1 agrees at 7 bases. The germline V gene encodes CDR1 SGHVS and CDR2 FNYEAQ. V was clipped by 5 bases and J by 2 bases; unmatched bases: 6. There are 15 residues in the CDR3. CDR3 in amino acids: CASSVGTVGNQPQHF. The CDR3, as DNA: TGTGCCAGCAGCGTAGGGACAGTTGGCAATCAGCCCCAGCATTTT.